Listed below are T cell receptor beta chains from one sample, sequenced in a study of CD8 T cells in Susac syndrome. TCRdb itself ran the immunoSEQ multiplex PCR reads through MiXCR, one entry per CDR3 protein. Of under 200,000 distinct CDR3 sequences in the sample, roughly 95% were seen once. Sequenced sample: CD8+ T cells from PBMCs. These receptors all stem from a human donor with multiple sclerosis. Both conserved end residues are part of each CDR3. The D gene is left open where the match is weak. Size is stated for part of the rows, as once, few or many counts, or as a class when the clone is expanded.

size	D	V	J	CDR3	DNA
NA	NA	TRBV29-1	TRBJ1-5	CSVDERSNQPQHF	TGCAGCGTTGATGAACGGAGCAATCAGCCCCAGCATTTT
NA	NA	TRBV28	TRBJ2-2	CASSLRTGELFF	TGTGCCAGCAGCTTACGGACCGGGGAGCTGTTTTTT
once	NA	TRBV30	TRBJ2-1	CAWSVLALSSYNEQFF	TGTGCCTGGAGTGTCCTAGCCTTGAGCTCCTACAATGAGCAGTTCTTC
NA	NA	TRBV29-1	TRBJ2-7	CSVLVSEGFYEQYF	TGCAGCGTGCTAGTATCCGAGGGGTTCTACGAGCAGTACTTC
NA	NA	TRBV11-2	TRBJ2-1	CASSLVRRRSYNEQFF	TGTGCCAGCAGCTTAGTGCGAAGACGGTCGTACAATGAGCAGTTCTTC
once	TRBD1	TRBV7-9	TRBJ2-7	CAVGTGSSYEQYF	TGTGCCGTTGGGACAGGGAGCTCCTACGAGCAGTACTTC
NA	TRBD2	TRBV3-1	TRBJ2-1	CASSDSGLAGVYNEQFF	TGTGCCAGCAGCGATAGTGGACTAGCGGGAGTGTACAATGAGCAGTTCTTC
NA	NA	TRBV20-1	TRBJ1-2	CSANSIEAGANYGYTF	TGCAGTGCTAACTCAATCGAAGCCGGGGCCAACTATGGCTACACCTTC
NA	NA	TRBV28	TRBJ2-1	CASMYSAPQPVYNEQFF	TGTGCCAGCATGTACAGTGCTCCCCAGCCCGTTTACAATGAGCAGTTCTTC
NA	NA	TRBV20-1	TRBJ2-7	CSARDRDSSSYEQYF	TGCAGTGCTAGAGACCGGGACTCCTCATCCTACGAGCAGTACTTC
NA	TRBD2	TRBV20-1	TRBJ2-3	CSARDQRGTTDTQYF	TGCAGTGCTAGAGACCAGCGGGGGACCACAGATACGCAGTATTTT
NA	NA	TRBV3-1	TRBJ1-1	CASSQDNGGRTEAFF	TGTGCCAGCAGCCAAGATAACGGGGGCAGGACTGAAGCTTTCTTT
NA	NA	TRBV20-1	TRBJ2-7	CSARDIGGTSYEQYF	TGCAGTGCTAGAGATATTGGGGGGACTTCCTACGAGCAGTACTTC
NA	NA	TRBV13	TRBJ2-5	CASSSEAVSTETQYF	TGTGCCAGCAGCTCCGAGGCCGTGAGTACGGAGACCCAGTACTTC
NA	NA	TRBV3-1	TRBJ2-1	CASSQVGSYNEQFF	TGTGCCAGCAGCCAAGTCGGCTCCTACAATGAGCAGTTCTTC
NA	NA	TRBV29-1	TRBJ1-1	CSVELDRAPNTEAFF	TGCAGCGTTGAGTTGGACCGGGCTCCGAACACTGAAGCTTTCTTT
NA	NA	TRBV4-1	TRBJ2-1	CASSQYYSFNEQFF	TGCGCCAGCAGCCAATATTATAGCTTCAATGAGCAGTTCTTC
NA	NA	TRBV28	TRBJ2-7	CASSLPPFYEQYF	TGTGCCAGCAGCCTCCCGCCCTTTTACGAGCAGTACTTC
few	TRBD1	TRBV13	TRBJ2-7	CASSQGGQGNYEQYF	TGTGCCAGCAGCCAGGGGGGACAGGGGAACTACGAGCAGTACTTC
NA	NA	TRBV7-2	TRBJ2-7	CASTRVGDEQYF	TGTGCCAGCACCCGAGTGGGGGACGAGCAGTACTTC
NA	TRBD1	TRBV3-1	TRBJ2-1	CASSRQGNPEQFF	TGTGCCAGCAGTCGACAGGGGAATCCTGAGCAGTTCTTC
NA	NA	TRBV27	TRBJ2-7	CASSLMRTGPYEQYF	TGTGCCAGCAGTTTAATGCGGACGGGCCCCTACGAGCAGTACTTC
NA	NA	TRBV7-9	TRBJ1-2	CASSLGRGHTF	TGTGCCAGCAGCTTAGGCAGGGGACACACCTTC
few	NA	TRBV29-1	TRBJ1-1	CSVGGTEAFF	TGCAGCGTTGGGGGCACTGAAGCTTTCTTT